A selection of T cell receptor beta chains follows, all from one sample in a study of blood T cells in healthy people across ages. A single record per CDR3 protein comes from TCRdb applying MiXCR to the 5' RACE reads. The data contain about 1.1 million distinct CDR3 sequences, roughly two fifths of them singletons. The sequenced material came from blood. These receptors all stem from a man younger than 35 in good health. Each CDR3 is given with its conserved first and last residue. Each record gives: V gene, clone size, CDR3 length, D gene, J gene, CDR3 DNA, CDR3 protein. D genes are given only for firm matches. For some rows the clone size is stated as once, few or many, or as a class when expanded; others skip it.

>TRBV21-1|few|12|.|TRBJ2-3
TGTGCCAGCAGCAAAGTGACAGATACGCAGTATTTT
CASSKVTDTQYF
>TRBV12-3/TRBV12-4|few|13|TRBD1|TRBJ1-2
TGTGCCACCGGGGACAGAGCCCTCTATGGCTACACCTTC
CATGDRALYGYTF
>TRBV5-1|.|14|.|TRBJ1-3
TGCGCCAGCAGCCCCGACCCGGGGGGAAACACCATATATTTT
CASSPDPGGNTIYF
>TRBV6-2/TRBV6-3|few|17|.|TRBJ1-5
TGTGCCAGCAGGTCCGCGTTTGGGCCTGAGAGGGGTCAGCCCCAGCATTTT
CASRSAFGPERGQPQHF
>TRBV14|few|15|.|TRBJ2-5
TGTGCCAGCAGCCAAGCCTTCAGGGGCCAAGAGACCCAGTACTTC
CASSQAFRGQETQYF
>TRBV7-9|.|14|TRBD1|TRBJ2-1
TGTGCCAGCAGCTCCTGGGACAGAGAGGGTGAGCAGTTCTTC
CASSSWDREGEQFF
>TRBV14|few|15|TRBD1|TRBJ1-2
TGTGCCAGCAGCCAAGAGAGTTCAGGGGGCCTCGGCTACACCTTC
CASSQESSGGLGYTF
>TRBV20-1|.|12|.|TRBJ1-1
TGCAGTGCTAGTGTGCAGAGAAGAGAAGCTTTCTTT
CSASVQRREAFF
>TRBV20-1|.|13|TRBD2|TRBJ2-1
TGCAGTGCTAGCGGGGGGGCGGAGAGTGAGCAGTTCTTC
CSASGGAESEQFF
>TRBV6-5|.|13|.|TRBJ1-2
TGTGCCAGCAGTGACACCCCTAACTATGGCTACACCTTC
CASSDTPNYGYTF
>TRBV5-1|few|12|.|TRBJ1-1
TGCGCCAGCAGCGGGGAGGGGACTGAAGCTTTCTTT
CASSGEGTEAFF
>TRBV4-3|few|13|.|TRBJ1-2
TGCGCCAGCAGCCAACAGGGAATATATGGCTACACCTTC
CASSQQGIYGYTF
>TRBV28|.|15|TRBD1|TRBJ1-2
TGTGCCAGCAGTTTAATGGGACAGATCCTAGGTGGCTACACCTTC
CASSLMGQILGGYTF